These T cell receptor beta chains were read from a single sample in a study of regulatory T cells in long-lasting Graves disease. A single record per CDR3 protein comes from TCRdb applying MiXCR to the multiplex PCR reads. The top ten clones hold under 20% of a sample with 390,000 or so distinct CDR3 sequences, roughly 12% of them seen once. These records were also assigned to another study, of T cells in Graves' hyperthyroidism and ophthalmopathy.

The sample in question was peripheral blood mononuclear cells (PBMCs), obtained at new diagnosis, from a patient treated with antithyroid drugs. The receptors here all came from a young woman with Graves disease. Both conserved end residues are trimmed from each CDR3. Each record gives: CDR3 length, J gene, V gene, CDR3 protein.

12,TRBJ2-2,TRBV10-3,AISEPRETGELF
14,TRBJ1-2,TRBV7-2,ASSPSRVLANYGYT
11,TRBJ1-2,TRBV5-6,ASSPSGTGGYT
19,TRBJ2-1,TRBV7-3,ASSSSRTGTSGREGYNEQF
11,TRBJ2-5,TRBV18,ASSRGDQETQY
19,TRBJ2-6,TRBV5-1,ASSSRSGRFTPLSGANVLT
16,TRBJ2-1,TRBV7-9,ASSLEGQGPPSTMEQF
13,TRBJ2-4,TRBV7-2,ASSIDGHGGNIQY
14,TRBJ1-1,TRBV6-1,ASSRAGGAENTEAF
12,TRBJ1-1,TRBV28,ASSLAQGGTEAF
15,TRBJ2-1,TRBV5-8,ASIRRFIETSYNEQF
12,TRBJ2-1,TRBV29-1,SVEPVSSYNEQF
12,TRBJ1-2,TRBV12-3/TRBV12-4,ASSFTGTVNGYT
12,TRBJ2-7,TRBV12-3/TRBV12-4,ASSLNYRGDEQY
10,TRBJ1-5,TRBV12-5,ASANGGQPQH
14,TRBJ2-2,TRBV28,ATLGVDRGSTGELF
15,TRBJ2-2,TRBV6-2/TRBV6-3,ASRSSRQIKNTGELF
12,TRBJ2-1,TRBV11-3,ASSIRQGASEQF
13,TRBJ1-5,TRBV4-3,ASSQGAENNQPQH
13,TRBJ1-3,TRBV5-5,ASSLATGFGNTIY
13,TRBJ2-5,TRBV6-1,ASSYSHRVEETQY
10,TRBJ1-1,TRBV6-1,ASKIEGTEAF
10,TRBJ1-2,TRBV7-9,ASSRDREGYT
15,TRBJ1-5,TRBV7-9,ASSQGTGVGAYQPQH
13,TRBJ2-1,TRBV10-1,ASSRSRTDYNEQF
10,TRBJ2-1,TRBV6-2/TRBV6-3,ASSPNYNEQF
10,TRBJ1-2,TRBV27,ATKGGVYGYT
12,TRBJ1-2,TRBV20-1,SARDGRRFDGYT
11,TRBJ1-2,TRBV20-1,SARGQAGYGYT
13,TRBJ1-6,TRBV3-1,ASSQGQGSNSPLH
13,TRBJ2-1,TRBV27,ASSFLRQDNNEQF
13,TRBJ2-3,TRBV5-1,ASSFLTGITDTQY
9,TRBJ1-1,TRBV29-1,SGTGNTEAF
12,TRBJ1-2,TRBV7-9,ASSLPGLVRGYT
13,TRBJ1-4,TRBV12-3/TRBV12-4,ASSFGTGLNEKLF